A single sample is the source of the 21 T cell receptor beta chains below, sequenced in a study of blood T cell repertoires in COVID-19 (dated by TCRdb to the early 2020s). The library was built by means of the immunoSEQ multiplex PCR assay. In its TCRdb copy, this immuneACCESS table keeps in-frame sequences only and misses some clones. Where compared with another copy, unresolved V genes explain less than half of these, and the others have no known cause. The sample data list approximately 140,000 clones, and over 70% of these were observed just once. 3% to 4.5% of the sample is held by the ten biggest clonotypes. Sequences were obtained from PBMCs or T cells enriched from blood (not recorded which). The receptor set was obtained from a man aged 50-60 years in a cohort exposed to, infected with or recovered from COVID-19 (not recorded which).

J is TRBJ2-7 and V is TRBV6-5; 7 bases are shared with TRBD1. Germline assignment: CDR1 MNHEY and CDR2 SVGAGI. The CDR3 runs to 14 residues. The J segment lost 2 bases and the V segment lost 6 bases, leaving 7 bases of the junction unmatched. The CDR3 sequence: CASRNAQGAYEQYF. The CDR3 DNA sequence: TGTGCCAGCAGGAACGCGCAGGGGGCCTACGAGCAGTACTTC.

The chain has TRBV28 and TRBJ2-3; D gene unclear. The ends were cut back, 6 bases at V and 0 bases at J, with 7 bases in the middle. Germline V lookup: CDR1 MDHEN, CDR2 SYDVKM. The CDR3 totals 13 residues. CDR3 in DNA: TGTGCCAGCAGCCTCTACAGCACAGATACGCAGTATTTT. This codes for CASSLYSTDTQYF.

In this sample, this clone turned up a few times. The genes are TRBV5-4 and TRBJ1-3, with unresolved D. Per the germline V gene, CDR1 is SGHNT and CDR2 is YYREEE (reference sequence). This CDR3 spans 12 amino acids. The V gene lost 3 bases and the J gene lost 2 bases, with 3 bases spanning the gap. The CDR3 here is CASSSAGNTIYF. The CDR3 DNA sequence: TGTGCCAGCAGCTCCGCTGGAAACACCATATATTTT.

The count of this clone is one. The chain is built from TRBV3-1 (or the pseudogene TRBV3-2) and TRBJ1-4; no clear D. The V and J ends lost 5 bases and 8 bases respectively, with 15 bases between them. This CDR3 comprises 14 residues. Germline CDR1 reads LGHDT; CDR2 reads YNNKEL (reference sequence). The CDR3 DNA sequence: TGTGCCAGCAGCACAACCACCGCGCGGGAAAAACTGTTTTTT. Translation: CASSTTTAREKLFF.

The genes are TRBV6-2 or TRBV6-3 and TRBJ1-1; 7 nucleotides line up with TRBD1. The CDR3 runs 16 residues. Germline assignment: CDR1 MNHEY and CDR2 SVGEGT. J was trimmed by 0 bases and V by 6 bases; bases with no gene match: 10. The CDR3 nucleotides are TGTGCCAGCAGCCTCCCTAAGACAGGGATGAACACTGAAGCTTTCTTT. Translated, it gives CASSLPKTGMNTEAFF.

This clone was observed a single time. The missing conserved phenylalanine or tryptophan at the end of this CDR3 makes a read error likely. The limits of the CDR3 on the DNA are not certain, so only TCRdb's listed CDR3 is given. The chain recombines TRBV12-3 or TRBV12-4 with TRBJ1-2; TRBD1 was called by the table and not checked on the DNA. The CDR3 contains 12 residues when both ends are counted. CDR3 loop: CASSLSAGSPSL.

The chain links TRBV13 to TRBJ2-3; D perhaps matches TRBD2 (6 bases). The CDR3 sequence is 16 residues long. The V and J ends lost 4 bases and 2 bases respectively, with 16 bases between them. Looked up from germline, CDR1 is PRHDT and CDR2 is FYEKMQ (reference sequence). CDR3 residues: CASSSALGGNTDTQYF. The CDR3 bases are TGTGCCAGCAGCTCCGCCTTAGGAGGGAACACAGATACGCAGTATTTT.

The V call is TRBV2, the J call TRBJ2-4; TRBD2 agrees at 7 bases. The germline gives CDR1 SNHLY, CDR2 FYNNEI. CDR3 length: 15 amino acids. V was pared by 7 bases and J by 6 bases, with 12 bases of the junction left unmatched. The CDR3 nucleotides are TGTGCCAGCAAGCGAGGGGAGGGGACCTTAAACATTCAGTACTTC. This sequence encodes CASKRGEGTLNIQYF.

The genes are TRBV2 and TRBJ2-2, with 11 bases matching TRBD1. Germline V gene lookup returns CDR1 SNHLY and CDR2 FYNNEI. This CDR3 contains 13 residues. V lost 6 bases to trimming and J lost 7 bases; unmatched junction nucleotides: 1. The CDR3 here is CASRGQGVGELFF. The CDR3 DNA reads TGTGCCAGCAGGGGACAGGGGGTCGGGGAGCTGTTTTTT.

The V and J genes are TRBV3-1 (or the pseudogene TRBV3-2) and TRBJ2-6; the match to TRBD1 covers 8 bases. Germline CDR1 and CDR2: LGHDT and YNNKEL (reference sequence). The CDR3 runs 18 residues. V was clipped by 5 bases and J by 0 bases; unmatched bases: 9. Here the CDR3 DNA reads TGTGCCAGCAGCGCACTGACAGGGGACCACTCTGGGGCCAACGTCCTGACTTTC. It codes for CASSALTGDHSGANVLTF.

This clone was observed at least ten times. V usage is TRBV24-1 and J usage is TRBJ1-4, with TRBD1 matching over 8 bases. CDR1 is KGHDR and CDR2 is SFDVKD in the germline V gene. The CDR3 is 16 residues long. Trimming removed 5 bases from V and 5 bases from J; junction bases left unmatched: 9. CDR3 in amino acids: CATSGPTGATNEKLFF. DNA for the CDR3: TGTGCCACCAGTGGTCCGACAGGGGCTACGAATGAAAAACTGTTTTTT.

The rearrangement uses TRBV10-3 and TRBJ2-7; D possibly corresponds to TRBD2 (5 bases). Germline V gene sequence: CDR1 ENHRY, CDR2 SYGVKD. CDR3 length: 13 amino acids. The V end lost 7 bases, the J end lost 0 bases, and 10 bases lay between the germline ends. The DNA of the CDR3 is TGTGCCATCACGGACGGGAACTCCTACGAGCAGTACTTC. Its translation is CAITDGNSYEQYF.

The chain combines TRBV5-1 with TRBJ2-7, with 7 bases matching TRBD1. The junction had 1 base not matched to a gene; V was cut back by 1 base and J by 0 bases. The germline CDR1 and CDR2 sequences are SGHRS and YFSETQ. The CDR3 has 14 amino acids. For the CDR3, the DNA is TGCGCCAGCAGCTTGAGACAGGGCTCCTACGAGCAGTACTTC. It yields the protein CASSLRQGSYEQYF.

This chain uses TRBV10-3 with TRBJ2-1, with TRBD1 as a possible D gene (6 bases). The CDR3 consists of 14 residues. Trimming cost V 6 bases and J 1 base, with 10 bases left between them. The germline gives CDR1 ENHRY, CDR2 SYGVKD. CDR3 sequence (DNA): TGTGCCATCAGCACAGGGAGTTCCTACAATGAGCAGTTCTTC. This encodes CAISTGSSYNEQFF.

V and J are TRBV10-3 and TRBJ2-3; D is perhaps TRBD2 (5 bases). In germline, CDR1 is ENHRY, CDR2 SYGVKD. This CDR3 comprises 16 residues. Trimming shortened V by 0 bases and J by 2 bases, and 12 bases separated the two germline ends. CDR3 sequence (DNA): TGTGCCATCAGTGAGTCTATTAGGACTTACACAGATACGCAGTATTTT. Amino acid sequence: CAISESIRTYTDTQYF.

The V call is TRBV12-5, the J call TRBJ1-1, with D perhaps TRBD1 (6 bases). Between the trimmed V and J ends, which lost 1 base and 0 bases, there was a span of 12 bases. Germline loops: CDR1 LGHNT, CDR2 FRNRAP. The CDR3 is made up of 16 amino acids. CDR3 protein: CASGLEGEGVNTEAFF. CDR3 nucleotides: TGTGCTAGTGGTTTGGAGGGGGAGGGGGTGAACACTGAAGCTTTCTTT.

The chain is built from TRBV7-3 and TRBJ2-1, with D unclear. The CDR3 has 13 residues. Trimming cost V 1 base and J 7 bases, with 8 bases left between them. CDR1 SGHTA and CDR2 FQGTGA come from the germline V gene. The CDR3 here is CASSLIASNEQFF. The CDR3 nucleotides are TGTGCCAGCAGCTTAATCGCTAGTAATGAGCAGTTCTTC.

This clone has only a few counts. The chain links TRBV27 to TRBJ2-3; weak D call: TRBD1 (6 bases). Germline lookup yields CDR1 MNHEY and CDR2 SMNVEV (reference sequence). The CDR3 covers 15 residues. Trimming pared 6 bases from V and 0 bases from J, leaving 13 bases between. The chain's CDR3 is CASSLGQPSTDTQYF. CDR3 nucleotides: TGTGCCAGCAGCCTCGGACAGCCTAGCACAGATACGCAGTATTTT.

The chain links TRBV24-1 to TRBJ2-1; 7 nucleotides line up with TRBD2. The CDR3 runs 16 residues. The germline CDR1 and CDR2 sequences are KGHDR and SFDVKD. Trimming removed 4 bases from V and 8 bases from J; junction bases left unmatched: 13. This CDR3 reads CATSDPTSKGLDEQFF. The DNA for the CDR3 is TGTGCCACCAGTGACCCGACTAGCAAGGGTCTCGATGAGCAGTTCTTC.

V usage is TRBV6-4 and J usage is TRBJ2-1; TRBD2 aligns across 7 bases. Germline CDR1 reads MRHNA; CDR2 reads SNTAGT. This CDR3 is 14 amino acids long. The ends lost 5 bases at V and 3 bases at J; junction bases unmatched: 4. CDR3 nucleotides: TGTGCCAGCAGTCCTACGGGGGGCTACAATGAGCAGTTCTTC. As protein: CASSPTGGYNEQFF.

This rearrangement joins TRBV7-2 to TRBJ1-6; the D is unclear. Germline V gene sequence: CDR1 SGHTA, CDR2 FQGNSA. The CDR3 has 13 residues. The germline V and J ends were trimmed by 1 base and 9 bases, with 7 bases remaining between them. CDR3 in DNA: TGTGCCAGCAGCTTAGGGTCGGGTTCACCCCTCCACTTT. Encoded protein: CASSLGSGSPLHF.